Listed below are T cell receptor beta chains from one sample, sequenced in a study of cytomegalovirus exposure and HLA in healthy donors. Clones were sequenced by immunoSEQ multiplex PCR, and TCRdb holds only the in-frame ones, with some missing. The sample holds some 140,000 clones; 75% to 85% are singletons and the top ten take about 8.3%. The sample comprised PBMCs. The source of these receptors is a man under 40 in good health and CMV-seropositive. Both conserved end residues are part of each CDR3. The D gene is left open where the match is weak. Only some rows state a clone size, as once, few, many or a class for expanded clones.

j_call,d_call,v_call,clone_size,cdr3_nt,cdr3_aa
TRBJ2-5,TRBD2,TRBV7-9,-,TGTGCCAGCAGCTTAGAGGCGGGGGGGCAGGAGACCCAGTACTTC,CASSLEAGGQETQYF
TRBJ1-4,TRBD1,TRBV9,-,TGTGCCAGCAGCTCGGGAACAGGGGGCAGGGAAAAACTGTTTTTT,CASSSGTGGREKLFF
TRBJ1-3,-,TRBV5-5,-,TGTGCCAGCAGCTTATCACAGGGATCTGGAAACACCATATATTTT,CASSLSQGSGNTIYF
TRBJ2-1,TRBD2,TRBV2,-,TGTGCCAGCCTGCGGGGGTCCTACAATGAGCAGTTCTTC,CASLRGSYNEQFF
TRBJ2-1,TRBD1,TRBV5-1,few,TGCGCCAGCATCCTTGATATAGGACAGGGCTACAATGAGCAGTTCTTC,CASILDIGQGYNEQFF
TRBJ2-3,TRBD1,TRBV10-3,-,TGTGCCATCACCAAGGGACAGGGAAGCGCAGATACGCAGTATTTT,CAITKGQGSADTQYF
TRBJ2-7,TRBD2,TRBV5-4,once,TGTGCCAGCAGCTTAGCGGGGGGGCTGCACGAGCAGTACTTC,CASSLAGGLHEQYF
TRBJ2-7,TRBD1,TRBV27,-,TGTGCCAGCAGTTTCCACAGGGGTTCCTACGAGCAGTACTTC,CASSFHRGSYEQYF
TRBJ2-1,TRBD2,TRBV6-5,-,TGTGCCAGCAGTCTCGGACTAGCGGGGGCTGAGCAGTTCTTC,CASSLGLAGAEQFF
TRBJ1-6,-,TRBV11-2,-,TGTGCCAGCAGCTTAGATCCCGCCAGAACTTCACCCCTCCACTTT,CASSLDPARTSPLHF
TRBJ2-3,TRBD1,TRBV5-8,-,TGTGCCAGCAGCGGACAGGGTAACACGCAGTATTTT,CASSGQGNTQYF
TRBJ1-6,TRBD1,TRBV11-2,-,TGTGCCAGCAGCTTAACGACAGGGCCAACCGGTTCACCCCTCCACTTT,CASSLTTGPTGSPLHF
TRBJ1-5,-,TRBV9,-,TGTGCCAGCAGCGTAGCGAGCAATCAGCCCCAGCATTTT,CASSVASNQPQHF
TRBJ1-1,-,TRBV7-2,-,TGTGCCAGCAGCTTAGAACCAGGCCTGAACACTGAAGCTTTCTTT,CASSLEPGLNTEAFF
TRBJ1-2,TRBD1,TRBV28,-,TGTGCCAGCAGTTGCCAGGGGGGCTATGGCTACACCTTC,CASSCQGGYGYTF
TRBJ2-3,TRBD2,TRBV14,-,TGTGCCAGCAGCATTCCGGGACTAGAGGCGGATACGCAGTATTTT,CASSIPGLEADTQYF
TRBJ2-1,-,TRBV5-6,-,TGTGCCAGCAGCTTGGCTGGCAGTTCCTACAATGAGCAGTTCTTC,CASSLAGSSYNEQFF
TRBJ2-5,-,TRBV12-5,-,TGTGCTAGTGGTCCTGGAGGGAGTGTAGAGACCCAGTACTTC,CASGPGGSVETQYF